One sample yielded the 17 T cell receptor beta chains listed below, sequenced in a study of T cells in Graves' hyperthyroidism and ophthalmopathy. Amplified TCR beta CDR3 regions came from RNA transcripts. HTBI primers were the set used in a first-round RT-PCR of the TCR CDR3. Using its own MiXCR run on the multiplex PCR reads, TCRdb lists one record per CDR3 protein. The sample holds roughly 300,000 distinct CDR3 sequences, 25% to 30% seen once. Sequencing was done on a sample of blood. The receptors were sampled from a man aged 35 to 55 with Graves' hyperthyroidism that later progressed to Graves' ophthalmopathy.

This clonotype appeared many times. V is TRBV7-8 and J is TRBJ1-2; D is unresolved. The CDR3 covers 14 residues. V was clipped by 5 bases and J by 4 bases, with 14 bases between them. The germline gives CDR1 SGHVS, CDR2 FQNEAQ. Here the CDR3 DNA reads TGTGCCAGCAGCCCAAACCTAGGCAGCTATGGCTACACCTTC. Translated, it gives CASSPNLGSYGYTF. The full variable domain, rest sourced from reference TRBV7-8 and TRBJ1-2, is GAGVSQSPRYKVAKRGQDVALRCDPISGHVSLFWYQQALGQGPEFLTYFQNEAQLDKSGLPSDRFFAERPEGSVSTLKIQRTQQEDSAVYLCASSPNLGSYGYTFGSGTRLTVV.

This clonotype was detected ten times or more. The chain carries TRBV9 and TRBJ1-1; 7 bases align to TRBD1. CDR1 is SGDLS, CDR2 YYNGEE, per germline. The V and J ends lost 3 bases and 4 bases, in that order; junction bases with no gene match: 6. This CDR3 is 14 amino acids long. The CDR3 nucleotides read TGTGCCAGCAGCGCGACAGGGACCGCCACTGAAGCTTTCTTT. Residues: CASSATGTATEAFF.

The chain combines TRBV7-2 with TRBJ2-5; 10 bases are a match to TRBD2. This CDR3 is 16 amino acids long. Trimming cost V 3 bases and J 4 bases; bases outside gene matches: 8. The germline V gene has CDR1 SGHTA and CDR2 FQGNSA. CDR3 in amino acids: CASSFRASGRGETQYF. CDR3 in DNA: TGTGCCAGCAGCTTTAGGGCTAGCGGGAGAGGAGAGACCCAGTACTTC. The full variable domain, with the rest looked up from reference TRBV7-2 and TRBJ2-5, is GAGVSQSPSNKVTEKGKDVELRCDPISGHTALYWYRQSLGQGLEFLIYFQGNSAPDKSGLPSDRFSAERTGGSVSTLTIQRTQQEDSAVYLCASSFRASGRGETQYFGPGTRLLVL.

The chain carries TRBV2 and TRBJ2-7; D is undetermined. Deletions cut 6 bases from V and 7 bases from J, with 10 bases between. Germline-derived CDR1 and CDR2 are SNHLY and FYNNEI. The CDR3 consists of 11 residues. The CDR3 region is CASRLSREQYF. For the CDR3, the DNA is TGTGCCAGCAGACTCAGTAGGGAGCAGTACTTC.

In its sample, this clonotype was seen once. The chain employs TRBV29-1 and TRBJ2-2; TRBD2 might be the D (5 bases). The germline gives CDR1 SQVTM, CDR2 ANQGSEA. The length of the CDR3 is 12 residues. Trimming cost V 5 bases and J 6 bases, with 10 bases left between them. The CDR3: CSVNSEAGELFF. The CDR3 nucleotides read TGCAGCGTTAATAGCGAGGCCGGGGAGCTGTTTTTT.

This clonotype came up many times. The V gene is TRBV6-1, the J gene TRBJ1-5, with TRBD1 identical over 8 bases. V lost 6 bases, J lost 7 bases, and 5 bases stayed unmatched. The CDR3 is made up of 13 amino acids. CDR1 is MNHNS, CDR2 SASEGT, per germline. As DNA, the CDR3 is TGTGCCAGCAGACCGGACAGGGAACAGCCCCAGCATTTT. Translating it yields CASRPDREQPQHF.

This clonotype has ten or more counts. The chain joins TRBV19 to TRBJ1-5; D is ambiguous. The germline CDR1 and CDR2 sequences are LNHDA and SQIVND (reference sequence). CDR3 size: 13 residues. V lost 8 bases to trimming and J lost 1 base, with 9 bases between them. The CDR3 bases are TGTGCCAGTGTAGGGAGGAGCAATCAGCCCCAGCATTTT. This codes for CASVGRSNQPQHF.

In its sample, this clonotype was seen a few times. The rearrangement joins TRBV12-3 or TRBV12-4 to TRBJ2-7; D is perhaps TRBD2 (6 bases). CDR3 size: 13 residues. The ends were cut back, 5 bases at V and 6 bases at J, with 14 bases in the middle. The CDR3: CASSTGRQSEQYF. The CDR3, as DNA: TGTGCCAGCAGTACCGGGAGACAGAGCGAGCAGTACTTC.

The chain links TRBV20-1 to TRBJ2-7; TRBD1 matches at 10 bases. The trim removed 3 bases at V and 5 bases at J, leaving 7 bases unmatched. From germline, CDR1 is DFQATT and CDR2 SNEGSKA (reference sequence). The CDR3 extends over 14 amino acids. The CDR3 is CSARGTGVAHEQYF. The CDR3 DNA reads TGCAGTGCTAGGGGGACAGGGGTTGCTCACGAGCAGTACTTC.

The chain combines TRBV6-1 with TRBJ1-6, with a possible D match to TRBD1 (5 bases). Germline CDR1 reads MNHNS; CDR2 reads SASEGT. This CDR3 spans 16 amino acids. V was trimmed by 7 bases and J by 9 bases, leaving 22 bases between them. The CDR3 nucleotides read TGTGCCAGCACCTCCCAGGCCAGGAGAAGGGGTTCACCCCTCCACTTT. Its protein is CASTSQARRRGSPLHF.

This clonotype came up a few times. The chain recombines TRBV30 with TRBJ2-7; D might be TRBD1 or TRBD2, each matching 5 bases. The CDR3 is 12 residues long. V was shortened by 4 bases and J by 0 bases, with 7 bases between the two germline ends. Germline values: CDR1 GTSNPN, CDR2 SVGIG (reference sequence). The CDR3 region is CAWKGSSYEQYF. The CDR3 bases are TGTGCCTGGAAGGGGAGCTCCTACGAGCAGTACTTC.

J is TRBJ1-1 and V is TRBV27, with D hard to call. V lost 5 bases and J lost 1, with 11 bases in between. This CDR3 has 14 residues. Germline V gene data show CDR1 as MNHEY and CDR2 as SMNVEV (reference sequence). CDR3 sequence reads: CASSPRAGNTEAFF. CDR3 nucleotide sequence: TGTGCCAGCAGTCCTCGTGCGGGGAACACTGAAGCTTTCTTT.

In its sample, this clonotype was seen once. The genes are TRBV20-1 and TRBJ1-2; unclear D gene. The germline V and J ends were trimmed by 3 bases and 3 bases, with 11 bases remaining between them. CDR1 is DFQATT and CDR2 is SNEGSKA in the germline V gene (reference sequence). The CDR3 extends over 13 amino acids. The CDR3 loop reads CSASRRKDYGYTF. The CDR3 bases are TGCAGTGCTAGTAGGCGAAAGGACTATGGCTACACCTTC.

This clonotype was counted ten times or more. The chain uses TRBV5-6 and TRBJ2-5; TRBD2 aligns across 10 bases. The CDR3 spans 16 residues. Per the germline V gene, CDR1 is SGHDT and CDR2 is YYEEEE. Trimming at V came to 4 bases and at J to 1 base, leaving 7 bases not matched to a gene. CDR3 bases: TGTGCCAGCAGCCATAGGACTAGCGGAGCCCAAGAGACCCAGTACTTC. This translates into CASSHRTSGAQETQYF.

The chain combines TRBV20-1 with TRBJ1-2; D perhaps matches TRBD1 (6 bases). Trimming shortened V by 5 bases and J by 8 bases, and 9 bases separated the two germline ends. This CDR3 is built from 10 residues. CDR1 DFQATT and CDR2 SNEGSKA come from the germline V gene (reference sequence). For the CDR3, the DNA is TGCAGTGCTTCTGGACAGGGCTACACCTTC. Translating gives CSASGQGYTF.

Here the CDR3 reads CASSPSGGFGTQYF. As DNA, the CDR3 is TGTGCCAGCAGCCCCTCAGGGGGTTTTGGGACCCAGTACTTC. The chain joins TRBV7-3 to TRBJ2-5; 7 positions match TRBD1. The junction had 10 bases not matched to a gene; V was cut back by 5 bases and J by 7 bases. The CDR3 has 14 amino acids. Germline CDR1 reads SGHTA; CDR2 reads FQGTGA.

This clonotype was observed at least ten times. The chain couples TRBV5-1 to TRBJ2-7; D may be TRBD2 (5 bases). The germline CDR1 and CDR2 sequences are SGHRS and YFSETQ. The CDR3 length is 15 residues. Trimming cost V 4 bases and J 3 bases, with 17 bases left between them. The CDR3 nucleotides are TGCGCCAGCAGCCCCACAGACGGGATGAACTACGAGCAGTACTTC. As protein: CASSPTDGMNYEQYF.